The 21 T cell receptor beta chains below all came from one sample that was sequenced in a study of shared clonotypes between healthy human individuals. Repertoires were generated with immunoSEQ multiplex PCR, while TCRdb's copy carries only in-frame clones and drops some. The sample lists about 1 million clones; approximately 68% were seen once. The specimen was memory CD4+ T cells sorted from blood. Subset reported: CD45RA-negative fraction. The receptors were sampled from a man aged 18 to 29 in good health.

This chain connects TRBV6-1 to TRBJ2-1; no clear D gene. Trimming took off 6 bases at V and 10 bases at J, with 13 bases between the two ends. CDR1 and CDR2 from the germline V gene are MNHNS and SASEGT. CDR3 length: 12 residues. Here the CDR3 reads CASSAGAREQFF. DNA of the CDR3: TGTGCCAGCAGCGCCGGAGCGCGGGAGCAGTTCTTC.

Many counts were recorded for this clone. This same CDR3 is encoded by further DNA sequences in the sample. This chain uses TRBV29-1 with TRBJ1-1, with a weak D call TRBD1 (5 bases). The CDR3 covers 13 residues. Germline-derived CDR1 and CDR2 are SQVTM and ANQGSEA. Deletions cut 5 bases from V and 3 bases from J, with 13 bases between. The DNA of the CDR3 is TGCAGCGTTCCGGGACTAGGGGACACTGAAGCTTTCTTT. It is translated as CSVPGLGDTEAFF.

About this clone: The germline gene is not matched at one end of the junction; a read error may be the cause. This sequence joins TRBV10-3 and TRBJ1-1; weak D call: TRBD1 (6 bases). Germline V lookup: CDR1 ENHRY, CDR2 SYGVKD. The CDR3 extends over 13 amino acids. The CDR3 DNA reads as TGTGCCATCAGTGAGTCGGGGGGCCACGATTCTCTCTTT. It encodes CAISESGGHDSLF.

CDR3 nucleotides: TGCGCCAGCAGCGAACAGATGTCAGGAAACACCATATATTTT. This gives the protein CASSEQMSGNTIYF. The chain is built from TRBV5-1 and TRBJ1-3, with D unresolved. The CDR3 contains 14 residues. The germline gives CDR1 SGHRS, CDR2 YFSETQ. Trimming left V 4 bases short and J 4 bases short, with 12 bases between.

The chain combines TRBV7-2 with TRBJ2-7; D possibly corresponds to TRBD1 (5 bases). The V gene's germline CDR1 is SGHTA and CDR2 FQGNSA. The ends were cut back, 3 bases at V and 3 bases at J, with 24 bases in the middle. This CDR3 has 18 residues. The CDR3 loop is CASSFSALRGPRVYEQYF. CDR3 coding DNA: TGTGCCAGCAGCTTTTCCGCCCTTCGAGGCCCCAGGGTCTACGAGCAGTACTTC.

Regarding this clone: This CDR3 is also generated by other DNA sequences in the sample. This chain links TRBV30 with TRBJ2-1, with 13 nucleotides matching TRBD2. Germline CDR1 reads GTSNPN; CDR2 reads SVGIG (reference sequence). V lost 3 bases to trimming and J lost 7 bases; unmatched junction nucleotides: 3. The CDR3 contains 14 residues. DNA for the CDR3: TGTGCCTGGAGAGGACTAGCGGGAGTAAATGAGCAGTTCTTC. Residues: CAWRGLAGVNEQFF.

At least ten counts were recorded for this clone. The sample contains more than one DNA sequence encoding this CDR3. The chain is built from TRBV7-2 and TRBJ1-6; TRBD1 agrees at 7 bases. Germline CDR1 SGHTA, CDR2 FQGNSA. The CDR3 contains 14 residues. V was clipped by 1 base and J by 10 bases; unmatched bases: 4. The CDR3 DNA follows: TGTGCCAGCAGCTTAGGCCAGGGGGGCTCACCCCTCCACTTT. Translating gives CASSLGQGGSPLHF. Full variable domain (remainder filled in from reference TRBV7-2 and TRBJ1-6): GAGVSQSPSNKVTEKGKDVELRCDPISGHTALYWYRQSLGQGLEFLIYFQGNSAPDKSGLPSDRFSAERTGGSVSTLTIQRTQQEDSAVYLCASSLGQGGSPLHFGNGTRLTVT.

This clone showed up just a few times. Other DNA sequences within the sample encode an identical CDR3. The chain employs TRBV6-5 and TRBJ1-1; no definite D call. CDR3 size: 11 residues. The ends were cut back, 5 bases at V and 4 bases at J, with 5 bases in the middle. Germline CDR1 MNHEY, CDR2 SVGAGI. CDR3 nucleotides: TGTGCCAGCAGTAGAGGCACTGAAGCTTTCTTT. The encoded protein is CASSRGTEAFF.

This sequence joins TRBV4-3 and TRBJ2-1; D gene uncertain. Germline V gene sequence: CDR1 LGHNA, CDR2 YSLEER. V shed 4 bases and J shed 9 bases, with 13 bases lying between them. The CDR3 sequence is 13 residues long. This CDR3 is CASSPRTTGEQFF. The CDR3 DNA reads TGCGCCAGCAGCCCACGGACCACTGGTGAGCAGTTCTTC.

This chain's CDR3 is CASSPGHSQETQYF. The CDR3, as DNA: TGTGCCAGCAGCCCGGGACACAGCCAAGAGACCCAGTACTTC. This sequence joins TRBV28 and TRBJ2-5; maybe TRBD1 (6 bases). With 6 bases removed from V and 1 base from J, the gap between germline ends came to 12 bases. The germline CDR1 and CDR2 sequences are MDHEN and SYDVKM. The CDR3 length is 14 residues.

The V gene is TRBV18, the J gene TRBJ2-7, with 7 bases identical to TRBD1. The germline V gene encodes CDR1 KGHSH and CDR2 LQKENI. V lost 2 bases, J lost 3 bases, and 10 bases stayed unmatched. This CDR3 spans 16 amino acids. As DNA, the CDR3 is TGTGCCAGCTCACCAGTGACAGGGACAGCTTTCTACGAGCAGTACTTC. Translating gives CASSPVTGTAFYEQYF.

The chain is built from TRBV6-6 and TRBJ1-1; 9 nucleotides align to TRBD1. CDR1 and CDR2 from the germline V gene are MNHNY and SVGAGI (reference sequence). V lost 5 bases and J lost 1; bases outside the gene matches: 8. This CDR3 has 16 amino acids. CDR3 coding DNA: TGTGCCAGCAGTCACCCCGGGACAGGGCCGAACACTGAAGCTTTCTTT. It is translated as CASSHPGTGPNTEAFF.

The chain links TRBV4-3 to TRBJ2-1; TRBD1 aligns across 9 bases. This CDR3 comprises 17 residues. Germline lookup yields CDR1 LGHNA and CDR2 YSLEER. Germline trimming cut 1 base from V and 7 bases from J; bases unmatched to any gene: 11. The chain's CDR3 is CASSQGYRGRLSNEQFF. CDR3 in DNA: TGCGCCAGCAGCCAAGGGTACAGGGGGCGATTGAGTAATGAGCAGTTCTTC.

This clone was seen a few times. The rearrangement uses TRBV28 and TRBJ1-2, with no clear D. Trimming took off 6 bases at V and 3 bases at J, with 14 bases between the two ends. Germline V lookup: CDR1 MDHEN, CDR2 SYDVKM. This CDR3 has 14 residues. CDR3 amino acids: CASSKLGKHYGYTF. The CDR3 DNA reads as TGTGCCAGCAGCAAACTCGGGAAGCACTATGGCTACACCTTC.

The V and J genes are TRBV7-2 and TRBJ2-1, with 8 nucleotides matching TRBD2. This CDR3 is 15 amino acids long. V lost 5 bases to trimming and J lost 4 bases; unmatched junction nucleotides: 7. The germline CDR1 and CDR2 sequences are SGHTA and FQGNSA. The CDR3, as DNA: TGTGCCAGCAGCCTTGAGCGGGGGCCTTACAATGAGCAGTTCTTC. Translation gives CASSLERGPYNEQFF.

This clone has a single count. The CDR3 region has the DNA TGTGCCAGCAGACTCTCCGGGACAGGGCCCTACGAGCAGTACTTC. Amino acid sequence: CASRLSGTGPYEQYF. The chain is built from TRBV27 and TRBJ2-7; 9 bases map to TRBD1. The CDR3 runs to 15 residues. Germline V gene sequence: CDR1 MNHEY, CDR2 SMNVEV (reference sequence). Trimming took 6 bases from V and 2 from J; bases not matched to a gene: 8.

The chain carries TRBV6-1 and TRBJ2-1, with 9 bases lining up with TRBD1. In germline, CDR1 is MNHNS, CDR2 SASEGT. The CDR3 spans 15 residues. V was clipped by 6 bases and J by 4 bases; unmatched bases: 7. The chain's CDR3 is CASSSTGGVYNEQFF. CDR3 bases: TGTGCCAGCAGCTCGACAGGGGGTGTATACAATGAGCAGTTCTTC.

The CDR3 DNA reads as TGCGCCAGCAGCCGGAGCGGGGAAACCGGGGAGCTGTTTTTT. It codes for CASSRSGETGELFF. The rearrangement uses TRBV5-1 and TRBJ2-2; 7 bases are shared with TRBD2. CDR3 length: 14 amino acids. Trimming cost V 4 bases and J 5 bases; bases outside gene matches: 5. The germline gives CDR1 SGHRS, CDR2 YFSETQ.

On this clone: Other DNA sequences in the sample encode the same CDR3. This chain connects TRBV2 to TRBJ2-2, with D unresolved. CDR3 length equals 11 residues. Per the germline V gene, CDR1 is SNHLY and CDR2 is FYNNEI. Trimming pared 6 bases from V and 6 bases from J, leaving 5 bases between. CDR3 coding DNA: TGTGCCAGCAGGGCGGCCGGGGAGCTGTTTTTT. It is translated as CASRAAGELFF. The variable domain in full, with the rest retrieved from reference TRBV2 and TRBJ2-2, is EPEVTQTPSHQVTQMGQEVILRCVPISNHLYFYWYRQILGQKVEFLVSFYNNEISEKSEIFDDQFSVERPDGSNFTLKIRSTKLEDSAMYFCASRAAGELFFGEGSRLTVL.

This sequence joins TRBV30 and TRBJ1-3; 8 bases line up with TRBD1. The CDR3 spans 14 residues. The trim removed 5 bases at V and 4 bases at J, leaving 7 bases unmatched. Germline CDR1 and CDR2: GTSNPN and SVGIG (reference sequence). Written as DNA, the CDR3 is TGTGCCTGGCGATCAGGGGGCTCGGGAAACACCATATATTTT. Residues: CAWRSGGSGNTIYF.

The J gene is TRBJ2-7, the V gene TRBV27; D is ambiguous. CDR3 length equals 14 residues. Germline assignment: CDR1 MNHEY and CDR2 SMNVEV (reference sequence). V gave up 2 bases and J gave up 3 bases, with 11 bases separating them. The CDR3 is CASSLGSMGYEQYF. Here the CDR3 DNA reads TGTGCCAGCAGTTTAGGTTCAATGGGCTACGAGCAGTACTTC.